The rows below give T cell receptor beta chains drawn from one sample of a study of cytomegalovirus exposure and HLA in healthy donors. TCRdb's copy holds only in-frame clones and misses some; the assay was immunoSEQ multiplex PCR. This table has 110,000 to 150,000 clones, just under 85% appearing once. Source material: PBMCs. Source of these receptors: a woman in her sixties or seventies in good health and CMV-seropositive. Both conserved end residues are part of each CDR3. A D gene is named only where the DNA matches it firmly. Size tells how often a clone was seen (once, few, many) or the class of an expanded clone, and some rows leave it out.

J: TRBJ2-3; V: TRBV10-3; size: .; D: .; DNA: TGTGCCATCAGAGAGGATAGCAGTGATACGCAGTATTTT; CDR3: CAIREDSSDTQYF
J: TRBJ2-7; V: TRBV5-1; size: .; D: TRBD1; DNA: TGCGCCAGCAGCCAGGGCTGGGGACAGGGTTACGAGCAGTACTTC; CDR3: CASSQGWGQGYEQYF
J: TRBJ2-3; V: TRBV19; size: .; D: TRBD1; DNA: TGTGCCAGTAAGGGACAGGATTCCGATACGCAGTATTTT; CDR3: CASKGQDSDTQYF
J: TRBJ2-1; V: TRBV27; size: .; D: .; DNA: TGTGCCAGCAGGCTGGGGGCGGCTTACAATGAGCAGTTCTTC; CDR3: CASRLGAAYNEQFF
J: TRBJ2-7; V: TRBV28; size: .; D: .; DNA: TGTGCCAGCAGTTCCCCGTACGAGCAGTACTTC; CDR3: CASSSPYEQYF
J: TRBJ2-3; V: TRBV6-4; size: .; D: .; DNA: TGTGCCAGCAGCCCTCCCCCAAGACGGGTTGCAGATACGCAGTATTTT; CDR3: CASSPPPRRVADTQYF
J: TRBJ2-2; V: TRBV19; size: .; D: TRBD1; DNA: TGTGCCTGCCAGGGACAGGGGGTTGGGGGGGAGCTGTTTTTT; CDR3: CACQGQGVGGELFF
J: TRBJ2-5; V: TRBV5-1; size: .; D: TRBD2; DNA: TGCGCCAGTTACGAAGGCGGGAGAGGAGAGACCCAGTACTTC; CDR3: CASYEGGRGETQYF
J: TRBJ2-3; V: TRBV18; size: once; D: TRBD1; DNA: TGTGCCAGCTCACCGGGACAGGCGAGCACAGATACGCAGTATTTT; CDR3: CASSPGQASTDTQYF
J: TRBJ1-2; V: TRBV2; size: .; D: TRBD1; DNA: TGTGCCAGCAGTGACGGACAGGGGGTTGATGGCTACACCTTC; CDR3: CASSDGQGVDGYTF
J: TRBJ1-5; V: TRBV4-1; size: .; D: TRBD1; DNA: TGCGCCAGCAGCCAAAAGACAGGGGTCAATCAGCCCCAGCATTTT; CDR3: CASSQKTGVNQPQHF
J: TRBJ1-5; V: TRBV28; size: .; D: TRBD1; DNA: TGTGCCAGCAGATCCGGGACAGCCTATTATAGCAATCAGCCCCAGCATTTT; CDR3: CASRSGTAYYSNQPQHF
J: TRBJ2-5; V: TRBV4-1; size: .; D: TRBD1; DNA: TGCGCCAGCAGCCCTGACAGGGATGAGACCCAGTACTTC; CDR3: CASSPDRDETQYF
J: TRBJ1-4; V: TRBV6-1; size: .; D: .; DNA: TGTGCCAGCAGTGGGGGGGGTACAGTGGGTGAAAAACTGTTTTTT; CDR3: CASSGGGTVGEKLFF
J: TRBJ1-1; V: TRBV2; size: .; D: .; DNA: TGTGCCAGCACCCCTCTGGGGGCGGGTACTGAAGCTTTCTTT; CDR3: CASTPLGAGTEAFF
J: TRBJ2-7; V: TRBV25-1; size: .; D: TRBD2; DNA: TGTGCCAGCAGTCCACATGAGGGACTAGCGGGGCTGTACGAGCAGTACTTC; CDR3: CASSPHEGLAGLYEQYF
J: TRBJ2-7; V: TRBV7-8; size: .; D: TRBD2; DNA: TGTGCCAGCAGCGCCGGGACTAGCGAGCAGTACTTC; CDR3: CASSAGTSEQYF
J: TRBJ2-3; V: TRBV30; size: .; D: .; DNA: TGTGCCTGGAGTGCGGGCACAGATACGCAGTATTTT; CDR3: CAWSAGTDTQYF
J: TRBJ2-6; V: TRBV6-5; size: .; D: .; DNA: TGTGCCAGCAGTTCGTCCTCTGGGGCCAACGTCCTGACTTTC; CDR3: CASSSSSGANVLTF
J: TRBJ1-2; V: TRBV30; size: .; D: .; DNA: TGTGCCTGCTCCCAGGGTGCGGATCTTGGGGGCTACACCTTC; CDR3: CACSQGADLGGYTF
J: TRBJ2-3; V: TRBV29-1; size: .; D: TRBD2; DNA: TGCAGCGTTGAGGCTAGCGGGACATATACGCAGTATTTT; CDR3: CSVEASGTYTQYF
J: TRBJ2-3; V: TRBV14; size: few; D: TRBD2; DNA: TGTGCCAGCAGCCAAGTACGGGGGAGGGCCACAGATACGCAGTATTTT; CDR3: CASSQVRGRATDTQYF
J: TRBJ2-1; V: TRBV28; size: .; D: TRBD1; DNA: TGTGCCAGCAGTTTAATTGCAGGGGGTGCCTACAATGAGCAGTTCTTC; CDR3: CASSLIAGGAYNEQFF
J: TRBJ2-5; V: TRBV5-4; size: .; D: TRBD1; DNA: TGTGCCAGCAGCACGGGACAGGGGCGATTCTCAGAGACCCAGTACTTC; CDR3: CASSTGQGRFSETQYF
J: TRBJ1-4; V: TRBV27; size: .; D: .; DNA: TGTGCCAGCAGCGGACGCGGGACTACATATAATGAAAAACTGTTTTTT; CDR3: CASSGRGTTYNEKLFF
J: TRBJ2-5; V: TRBV2; size: .; D: .; DNA: TGTGCCAGCAGTGAAGGGATGGGGCAGGGGGAGACCCAGTACTTC; CDR3: CASSEGMGQGETQYF
J: TRBJ2-2; V: TRBV30; size: .; D: TRBD1; DNA: TGTGCCTGGTCCCGGGACAGGGTATCCGGGGAGCTGTTTTTT; CDR3: CAWSRDRVSGELFF
J: TRBJ2-5; V: TRBV4-3; size: .; D: TRBD1; DNA: TGCGCCAGCAGCCAAGATTACAGGGGCCAAGAGACCCAGTACTTC; CDR3: CASSQDYRGQETQYF
J: TRBJ1-2; V: TRBV7-9; size: .; D: TRBD1; DNA: TGTGCCAGCAGCCCGGGACAGAACTATGGCTACACCTTC; CDR3: CASSPGQNYGYTF
J: TRBJ2-7; V: TRBV28; size: .; D: TRBD1; DNA: TGTGCCAGCGGAGAGACAGGGGGCGGGTACGAGCAGTACTTC; CDR3: CASGETGGGYEQYF
J: TRBJ2-7; V: TRBV19; size: .; D: TRBD1; DNA: TGTGCCAGTAGTATCGGGGGACAGGTGACGTTCTACGAGCAGTACTTC; CDR3: CASSIGGQVTFYEQYF
J: TRBJ2-7; V: TRBV4-3; size: .; D: TRBD1; DNA: TGCGCCAGCAGCCTAGCCAGGGGGAGTGGGTCCTACGAGCAGTACTTC; CDR3: CASSLARGSGSYEQYF
J: TRBJ2-7; V: TRBV11-2; size: few; D: .; DNA: TGTGCCAGCAGCCCTATGGACGAGCAGTACTTC; CDR3: CASSPMDEQYF
J: TRBJ1-5; V: TRBV9; size: .; D: .; DNA: TGTGCCAGCAGCGTGAGCCCGACGGGAGGCCAGCCCCAGCATTTT; CDR3: CASSVSPTGGQPQHF
J: TRBJ2-7; V: TRBV5-1; size: .; D: TRBD1; DNA: TGCGCCAGCAGCTCCAGGGGGCTGACCTACGAGCAGTACTTC; CDR3: CASSSRGLTYEQYF
J: TRBJ2-3; V: TRBV7-3; size: .; D: .; DNA: TGTGCCAGCAGCAAGGACAGCGCCGCAGATACGCAGTATTTT; CDR3: CASSKDSAADTQYF
J: TRBJ2-3; V: TRBV10-3; size: .; D: TRBD2; DNA: TGTGCCACCTTTACTAGCGGGAGGGCCACAGATACGCAGTATTTT; CDR3: CATFTSGRATDTQYF
J: TRBJ2-7; V: TRBV7-2; size: .; D: TRBD1; DNA: TGTGCCAGCACCGCGACAGGGTCCTACGAGCAGTACTTC; CDR3: CASTATGSYEQYF
J: TRBJ2-5; V: TRBV29-1; size: .; D: .; DNA: TGCAGCGTTGAAGAGGAGAGGACTGAGCAAGAGACCCAGTACTTC; CDR3: CSVEEERTEQETQYF
J: TRBJ2-7; V: TRBV10-3; size: .; D: .; DNA: TGTGCCATCAGTGAGTCGATGGTATCCGAGCAGTACTTC; CDR3: CAISESMVSEQYF
J: TRBJ1-1; V: TRBV10-3; size: few; D: .; DNA: TGTGCCATCTCCGCAGGGGAGTCTGAAGCTTTCTTT; CDR3: CAISAGESEAFF
J: TRBJ2-5; V: TRBV6-1; size: few; D: .; DNA: TGTGCCAGCAGTGAAGGAATGCCGGGGTTAGGAACCCAGTACTTC; CDR3: CASSEGMPGLGTQYF
J: TRBJ2-5; V: TRBV2; size: .; D: TRBD1; DNA: TGTGCCAGCACGGGGGACAGGGGAAGGGCCCAAGAGACCCAGTACTTC; CDR3: CASTGDRGRAQETQYF
J: TRBJ2-5; V: TRBV6-5; size: .; D: TRBD1; DNA: TGTGCCAGCAGTTACCTCGGACAGGGGAAATGGGAGACCCAGTACTTC; CDR3: CASSYLGQGKWETQYF
J: TRBJ2-5; V: TRBV29-1; size: .; D: .; DNA: TGCAGCGTTGAAATCGGGGGACAGCTTGCCCAAGAGACCCAGTACTTC; CDR3: CSVEIGGQLAQETQYF
J: TRBJ2-2; V: TRBV5-1; size: .; D: .; DNA: TGCGCCAGCAGCCAGGACCCAGGGGTAAACACCGGGGAGCTGTTTTTT; CDR3: CASSQDPGVNTGELFF
J: TRBJ2-7; V: TRBV28; size: .; D: TRBD1; DNA: TGTGCCAGCAGTCCCGGGACAGCTTCCTCCTACGAGCAGTACTTC; CDR3: CASSPGTASSYEQYF
J: TRBJ1-5; V: TRBV15; size: few; D: .; DNA: TGTGCCACCAGCAGAGAATCGACAGGAGTGGGGCCCCAGCATTTT; CDR3: CATSRESTGVGPQHF
J: TRBJ1-5; V: TRBV27; size: .; D: TRBD1; DNA: TGTGCCAGCGGCAGGGGGCTCTATCAGCCCCAGCATTTT; CDR3: CASGRGLYQPQHF
J: TRBJ1-3; V: TRBV18; size: once; D: .; DNA: TGTGCCAGCTCACCATCTCCTGGAAACACCATATATTTT; CDR3: CASSPSPGNTIYF
J: TRBJ2-1; V: TRBV6-5; size: .; D: .; DNA: TGTGCCAGCAGAAACGGAGACAATGAGCAGTTCTTC; CDR3: CASRNGDNEQFF
J: TRBJ2-7; V: TRBV25-1; size: .; D: TRBD2; DNA: TGTGCCAGCAGGCCTCCCGGGGGGACCGTCTACGAGCAGTACTTC; CDR3: CASRPPGGTVYEQYF
J: TRBJ1-2; V: TRBV28; size: .; D: .; DNA: TGTGCCAGCAGTTTTGGGCAGCGGGGCTACACCTTC; CDR3: CASSFGQRGYTF
J: TRBJ2-3; V: TRBV14; size: .; D: TRBD2; DNA: TGTGCCAGCAGCCGCCTGGTAGCGGGAGCAAGGGATACGCAGTATTTT; CDR3: CASSRLVAGARDTQYF
J: TRBJ2-4; V: TRBV18; size: .; D: TRBD1; DNA: TGTGCCAGCTCACCTAGTACAGGGGTGGTAAACATTCAGTACTTC; CDR3: CASSPSTGVVNIQYF
J: TRBJ1-3; V: TRBV7-6; size: .; D: .; DNA: TGTGCCAGCAGCTTAACGTGGGGGGGCCCTGGAAACACCATATATTTT; CDR3: CASSLTWGGPGNTIYF
J: TRBJ1-2; V: TRBV7-2; size: .; D: .; DNA: TGTGCCAGCAGCGGCACCACAGGGGGCTACACCTTC; CDR3: CASSGTTGGYTF
J: TRBJ2-7; V: TRBV10-3; size: .; D: TRBD2; DNA: TGTGCCACGGGGGGATCGGCGGGAGTTTACGAGCAGTACTTC; CDR3: CATGGSAGVYEQYF
J: TRBJ2-1; V: TRBV2; size: .; D: .; DNA: TGTGCCAGCAGTGAACCGACTAGGGCCAATGAGCAGTTCTTC; CDR3: CASSEPTRANEQFF
J: TRBJ2-1; V: TRBV29-1; size: .; D: .; DNA: TGCAGCGTCCTAGGGCAGGGCTATGAGCAGTTCTTC; CDR3: CSVLGQGYEQFF